Presented here are 9 T cell receptor beta chains from one specimen sequenced in a study of cytomegalovirus exposure and HLA in healthy donors. The primer mix had 60 Vbeta and 13 Jbeta primers. Repertoires were generated with immunoSEQ multiplex PCR, while TCRdb's copy carries only in-frame clones and drops some. The profile covers about 130,000 clones, with around 71% appearing a single time and roughly 2.7% taken by the ten largest. Sample: PBMCs. These receptors originate from a woman aged 60 to 75 in good health and CMV-seropositive.

The rearrangement links TRBV4-2 to TRBJ1-1, with 9 bases matching TRBD1. Germline V lookup: CDR1 LGHNA, CDR2 YNFKEQ. With 1 base clipped from V and 3 bases from J, the junction kept 9 bases outside the gene matches. CDR3 length equals 17 residues. The CDR3 coding sequence is TGTGCCAGCAGCCAAGCTGGGACAGGGTATAAGGACACTGAAGCTTTCTTT. Translating gives CASSQAGTGYKDTEAFF.

The chain combines TRBV19 with TRBJ2-5; D may be TRBD1 (5 bases). The germline V and J ends were trimmed by 4 bases and 1 base, with 10 bases remaining between them. Per the germline V gene, CDR1 is LNHDA and CDR2 is SQIVND (reference sequence). The CDR3 runs 14 residues. CDR3 nucleotide sequence: TGTGCCAGTAGTACTCGGACACTCCAAGAGACCCAGTACTTC. As protein: CASSTRTLQETQYF.

V and J are TRBV11-2 and TRBJ2-1; TRBD2 matches at 8 bases. Germline V CDR1 and CDR2: SGHAT, FQNNGV. CDR3 length: 13 residues. After removal of 6 bases from V and 9 bases from J, the junction contained 7 bases not matched to a gene. The CDR3 spells CASSSTSGLEQFF. The CDR3 coding sequence is TGTGCCAGCAGTTCCACTAGCGGACTTGAGCAGTTCTTC.

This rearrangement joins TRBV5-6 to TRBJ2-1, with D perhaps TRBD2 (6 bases). Germline V gene lookup returns CDR1 SGHDT and CDR2 YYEEEE. Trimming removed 0 bases from V and 0 bases from J, with 13 bases in between. This CDR3 is 17 amino acids long. CDR3 DNA: TGTGCCAGCAGCTTGGGGGGAGCGGGCAGCTCCTACAATGAGCAGTTCTTC. Residues: CASSLGGAGSSYNEQFF.

The chain joins TRBV4-2 to TRBJ2-2; unclear D gene. The CDR3 is 13 amino acids. The V gene lost 0 bases and the J gene lost 6 bases, with 5 bases spanning the gap. Germline V gives CDR1 LGHNA, CDR2 YNFKEQ. The CDR3 loop reads CASSQESAGELFF. Here the CDR3 DNA reads TGTGCCAGCAGCCAAGAATCCGCCGGGGAGCTGTTTTTT.

The chain carries TRBV5-8 and TRBJ1-1; 9 bases align to TRBD1. J lost 1 base, V lost 4 bases, and 11 bases had no gene match. This CDR3 comprises 17 residues. The germline gives CDR1 SGHTS, CDR2 YDEGEE. The CDR3 loop is CASSPGTDRGRNTEAFF. CDR3 DNA: TGTGCCAGCAGCCCGGGAACGGACAGGGGCAGGAACACTGAAGCTTTCTTT.

This chain uses TRBV6-5 with TRBJ1-5; 9 nucleotides align to TRBD1. Looked up from germline, CDR1 is MNHEY and CDR2 is SVGAGI. The CDR3 spans 15 residues. Trimming cost V 6 bases and J 5 bases; bases outside gene matches: 8. This CDR3 is CASSRTRDRDQPQHF. CDR3 sequence (DNA): TGTGCCAGCAGCCGAACCCGGGACAGGGATCAGCCCCAGCATTTT.

This chain uses TRBV2 with TRBJ1-6; 10 nucleotides line up with TRBD1. Germline trimming cut 6 bases from V and 7 bases from J; bases unmatched to any gene: 3. This CDR3 is 14 amino acids long. CDR1 is SNHLY, CDR2 FYNNEI, per germline. CDR3 in amino acids: CASRGTGENSPLHF. DNA of the CDR3: TGTGCCAGCAGGGGGACAGGGGAAAATTCACCCCTCCACTTT.

The gene calls are TRBV7-3 and TRBJ2-3, with 13 bases lining up with TRBD2. The CDR3 consists of 16 residues. J gave up 5 bases and V 6 bases, and 8 bases lay outside the gene matches. CDR1 is SGHTA, CDR2 FQGTGA, per germline. CDR3 coding DNA: TGTGCCAGCAGGGATTGGACTAGCGGGGGATTAGATACGCAGTATTTT. Amino acids: CASRDWTSGGLDTQYF.